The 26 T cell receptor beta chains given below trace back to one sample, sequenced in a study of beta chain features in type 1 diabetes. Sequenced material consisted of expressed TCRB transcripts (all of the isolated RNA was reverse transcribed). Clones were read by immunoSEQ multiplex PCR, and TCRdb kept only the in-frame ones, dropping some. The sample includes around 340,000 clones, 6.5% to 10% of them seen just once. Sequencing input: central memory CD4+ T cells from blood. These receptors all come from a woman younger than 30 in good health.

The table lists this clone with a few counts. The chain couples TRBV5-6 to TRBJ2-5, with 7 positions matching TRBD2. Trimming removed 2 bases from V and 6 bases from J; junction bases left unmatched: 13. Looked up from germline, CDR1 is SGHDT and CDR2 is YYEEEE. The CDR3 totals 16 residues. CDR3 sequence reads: CASSLESVGGPKTQYF. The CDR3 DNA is TGTGCCAGCAGCTTAGAAAGCGTGGGAGGGCCGAAGACCCAGTACTTC.

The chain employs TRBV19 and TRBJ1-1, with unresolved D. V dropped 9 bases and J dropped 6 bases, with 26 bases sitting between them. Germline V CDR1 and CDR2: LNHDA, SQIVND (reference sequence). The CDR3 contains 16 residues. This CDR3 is CASKAQPDLSFSEAFF. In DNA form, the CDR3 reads TGTGCCAGCAAGGCTCAACCCGATCTATCGTTCTCTGAAGCTTTCTTT.

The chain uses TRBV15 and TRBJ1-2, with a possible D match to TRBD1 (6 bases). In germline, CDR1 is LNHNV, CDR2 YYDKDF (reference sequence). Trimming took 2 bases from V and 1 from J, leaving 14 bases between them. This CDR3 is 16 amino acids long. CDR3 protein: CATSRNRDTSNYGYTF. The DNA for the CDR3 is TGTGCCACCAGCAGAAACCGGGACACTAGTAACTATGGCTACACCTTC.

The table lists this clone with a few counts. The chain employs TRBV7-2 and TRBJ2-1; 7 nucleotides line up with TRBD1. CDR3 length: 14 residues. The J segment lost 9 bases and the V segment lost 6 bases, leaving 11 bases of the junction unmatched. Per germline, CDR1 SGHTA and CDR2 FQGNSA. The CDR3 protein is CASSFNTGQVEQFF. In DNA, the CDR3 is TGTGCCAGCAGTTTTAATACTGGACAGGTTGAGCAGTTCTTC.

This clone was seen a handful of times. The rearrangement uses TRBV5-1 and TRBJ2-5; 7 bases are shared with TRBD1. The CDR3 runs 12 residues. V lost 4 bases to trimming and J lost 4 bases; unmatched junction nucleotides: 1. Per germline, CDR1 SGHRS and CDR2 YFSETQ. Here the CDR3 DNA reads TGCGCCAGCAGCGACAGGGTAGAGACCCAGTACTTC. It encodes CASSDRVETQYF.

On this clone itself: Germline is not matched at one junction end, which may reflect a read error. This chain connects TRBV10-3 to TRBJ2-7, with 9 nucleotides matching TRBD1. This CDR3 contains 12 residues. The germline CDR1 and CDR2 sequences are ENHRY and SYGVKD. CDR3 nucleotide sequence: TGTGCCATCAGTGAGTCCCGGGACAGGGTCCTATTC. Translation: CAISESRDRVLF.

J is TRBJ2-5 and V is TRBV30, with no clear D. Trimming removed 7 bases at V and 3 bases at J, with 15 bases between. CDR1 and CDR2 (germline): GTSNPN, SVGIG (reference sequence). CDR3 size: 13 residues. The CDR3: CASTRKKEETQYF. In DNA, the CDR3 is TGTGCCTCGACCCGTAAAAAAGAAGAGACCCAGTACTTC. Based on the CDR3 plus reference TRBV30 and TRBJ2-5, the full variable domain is SQTIHQWPATLVQPVGSPLSLECTVEGTSNPNLYWYRQAAGRGLQLLFYSVGIGQISSEVPQNLSASRPQDRQFILSSKKLLLSDSGFYLCASTRKKEETQYFGPGTRLLVL.

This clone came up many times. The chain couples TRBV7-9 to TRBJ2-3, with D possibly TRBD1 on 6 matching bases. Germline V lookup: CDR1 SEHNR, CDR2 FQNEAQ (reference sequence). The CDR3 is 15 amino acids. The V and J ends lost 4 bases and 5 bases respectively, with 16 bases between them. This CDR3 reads CASSSFNRAGDTQYF. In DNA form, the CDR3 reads TGTGCCAGCAGCTCCTTTAACAGGGCGGGAGATACGCAGTATTTT.

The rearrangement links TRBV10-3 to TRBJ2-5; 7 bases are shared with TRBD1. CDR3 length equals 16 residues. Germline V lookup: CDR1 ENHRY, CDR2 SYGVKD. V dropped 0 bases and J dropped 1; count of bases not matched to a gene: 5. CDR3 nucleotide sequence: TGTGCCATCAGTGAGTCCCAAGACAGGGTCCAAGAGACCCAGTACTTC. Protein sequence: CAISESQDRVQETQYF.

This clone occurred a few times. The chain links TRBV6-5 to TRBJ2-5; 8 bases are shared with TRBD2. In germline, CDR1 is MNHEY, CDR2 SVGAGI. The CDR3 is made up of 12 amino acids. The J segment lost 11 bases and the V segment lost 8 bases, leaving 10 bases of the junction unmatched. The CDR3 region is CASRDGGGEQYF. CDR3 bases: TGTGCCAGCCGGGACGGGGGGGGTGAGCAGTACTTC.

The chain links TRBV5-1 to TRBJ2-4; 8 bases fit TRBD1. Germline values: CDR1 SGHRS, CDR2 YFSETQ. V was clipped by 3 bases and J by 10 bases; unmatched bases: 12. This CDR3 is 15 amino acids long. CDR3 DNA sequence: TGCGCCAGCAGCTCCGGGACAGGCTTCGTTGGTATTCAGTACTTC. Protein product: CASSSGTGFVGIQYF.

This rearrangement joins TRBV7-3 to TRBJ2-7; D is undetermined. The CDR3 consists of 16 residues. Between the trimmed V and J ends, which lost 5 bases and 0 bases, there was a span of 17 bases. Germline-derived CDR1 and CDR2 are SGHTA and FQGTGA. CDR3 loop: CASSTHLSSHSYEQYF. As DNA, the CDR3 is TGTGCCAGCAGCACCCACTTGAGCTCGCACTCCTACGAGCAGTACTTC.

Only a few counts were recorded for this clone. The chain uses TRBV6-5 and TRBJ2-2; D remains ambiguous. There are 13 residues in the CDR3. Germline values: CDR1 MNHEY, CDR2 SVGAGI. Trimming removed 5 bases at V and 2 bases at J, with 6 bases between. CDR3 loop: CASSSSNTGELFF. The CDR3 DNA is TGTGCCAGCAGTAGTTCTAACACCGGGGAGCTGTTTTTT.

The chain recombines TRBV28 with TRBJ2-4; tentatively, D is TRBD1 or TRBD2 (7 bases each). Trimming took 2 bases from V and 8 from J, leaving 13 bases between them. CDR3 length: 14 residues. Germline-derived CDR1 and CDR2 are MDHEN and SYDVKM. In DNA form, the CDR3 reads TGTGCCAGCAGTTTAGGGCAGGGGGGGTACATTCAGTACTTC. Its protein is CASSLGQGGYIQYF.

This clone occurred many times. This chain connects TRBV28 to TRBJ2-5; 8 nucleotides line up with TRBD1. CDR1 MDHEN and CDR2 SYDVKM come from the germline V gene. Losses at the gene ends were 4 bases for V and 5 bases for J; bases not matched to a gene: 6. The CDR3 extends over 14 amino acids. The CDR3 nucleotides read TGTGCCAGCAGTTCCCCCAGGGGGCTGGAGACCCAGTACTTC. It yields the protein CASSSPRGLETQYF.

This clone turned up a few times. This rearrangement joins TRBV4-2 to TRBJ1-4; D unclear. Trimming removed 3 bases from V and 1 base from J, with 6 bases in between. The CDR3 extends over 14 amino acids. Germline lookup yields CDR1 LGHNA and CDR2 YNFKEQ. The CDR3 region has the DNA TGTGCCAGCAGCCACGGGGAAACTAATGAAAAACTGTTTTTT. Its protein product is CASSHGETNEKLFF.

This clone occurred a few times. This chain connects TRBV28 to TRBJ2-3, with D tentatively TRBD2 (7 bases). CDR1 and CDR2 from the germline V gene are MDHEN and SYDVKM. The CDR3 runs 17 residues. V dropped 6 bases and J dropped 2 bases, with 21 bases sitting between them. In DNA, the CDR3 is TGTGCCAGCAGCTTACAGTGGGGGCGGGGGTACACAGATACGCAGTATTTT. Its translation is CASSLQWGRGYTDTQYF.

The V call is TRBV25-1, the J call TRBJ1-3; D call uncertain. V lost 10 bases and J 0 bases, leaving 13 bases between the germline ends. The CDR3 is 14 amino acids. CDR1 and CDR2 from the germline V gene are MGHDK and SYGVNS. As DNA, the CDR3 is TGTGCCACCCGGGCGGGAAGCTCTGGAAACACCATATATTTT. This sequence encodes CATRAGSSGNTIYF.

CDR3 bases: TGTGCCAGCAGCTTAGTGGCGGGAACCGGGGCCAACGTCCTGACTTTC. Amino acids: CASSLVAGTGANVLTF. This chain joins TRBV7-2 and TRBJ2-6; D might be TRBD2 (6 bases). Germline loops: CDR1 SGHTA, CDR2 FQGNSA. Trimming stripped 1 base from V and 4 bases from J, with 11 bases between. This CDR3 comprises 16 residues.

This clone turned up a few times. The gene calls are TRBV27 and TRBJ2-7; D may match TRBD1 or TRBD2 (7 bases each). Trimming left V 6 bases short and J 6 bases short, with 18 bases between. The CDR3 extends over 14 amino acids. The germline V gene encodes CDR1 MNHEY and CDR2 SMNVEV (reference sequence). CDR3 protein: CASRSGGAIGEQYF. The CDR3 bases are TGTGCCAGCAGATCAGGGGGGGCGATCGGCGAGCAGTACTTC.

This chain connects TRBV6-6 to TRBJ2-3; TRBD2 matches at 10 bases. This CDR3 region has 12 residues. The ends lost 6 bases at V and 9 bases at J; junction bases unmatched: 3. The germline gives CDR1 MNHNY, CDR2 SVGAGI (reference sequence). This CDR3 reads CASRDSGRTQYF. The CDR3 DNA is TGTGCCAGCAGAGATAGCGGGAGGACGCAGTATTTT.

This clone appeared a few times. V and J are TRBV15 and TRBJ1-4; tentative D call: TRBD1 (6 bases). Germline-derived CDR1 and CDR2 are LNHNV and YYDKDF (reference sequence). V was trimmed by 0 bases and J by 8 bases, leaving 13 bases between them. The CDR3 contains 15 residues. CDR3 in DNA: TGTGCCACCAGCAGAGATCTAGGGGGGAACGAAAAACTGTTTTTT. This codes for CATSRDLGGNEKLFF.

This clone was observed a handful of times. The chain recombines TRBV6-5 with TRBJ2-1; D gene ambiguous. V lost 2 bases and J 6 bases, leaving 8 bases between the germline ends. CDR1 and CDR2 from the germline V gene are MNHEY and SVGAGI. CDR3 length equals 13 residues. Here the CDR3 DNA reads TGTGCCAGCAGTTACCCGCCGATCAATGAGCAGTTCTTC. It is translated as CASSYPPINEQFF.

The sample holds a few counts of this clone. The CDR3 loop is CASSYQYEQYF. The CDR3 coding sequence is TGCGCCAGCAGCTACCAATACGAGCAGTACTTC. The chain is built from TRBV5-1 and TRBJ2-7; D is undetermined. The CDR3 has 11 residues. V was clipped by 3 bases and J by 4 bases, with 5 bases between them. Germline lookup yields CDR1 SGHRS and CDR2 YFSETQ.

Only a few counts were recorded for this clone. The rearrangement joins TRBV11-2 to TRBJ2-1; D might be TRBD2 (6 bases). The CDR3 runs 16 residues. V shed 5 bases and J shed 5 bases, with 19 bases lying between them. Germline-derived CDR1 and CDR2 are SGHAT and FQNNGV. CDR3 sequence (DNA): TGTGCCAGCAGCAAGACTAGTCGGGTAATAGACAATGAGCAGTTCTTC. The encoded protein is CASSKTSRVIDNEQFF.

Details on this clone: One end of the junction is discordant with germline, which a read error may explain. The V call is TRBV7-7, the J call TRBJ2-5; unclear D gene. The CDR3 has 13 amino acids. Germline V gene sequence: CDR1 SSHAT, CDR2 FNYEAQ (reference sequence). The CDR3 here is CASSLVVQETQYF. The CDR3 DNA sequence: TGTGCTAGCAGCTTAGTTGTCCAAGAGACCCAGTACTTC. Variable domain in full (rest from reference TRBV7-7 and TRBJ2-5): GAGVSQSPRYKVTKRGQDVTLRCDPISSHATLYWYQQALGQGPEFLTYFNYEAQPDKSGLPSDRFSAERPEGSISTLTIQRTEQRDSAMYRCASSLVVQETQYFGPGTRLLVL.